This T cell receptor (beta chain) is from a study of blood T cell repertoires in COVID-19. Whole-study context: Material from acute and convalescent COVID-19 was sourced from the United States, Italy and Spain. Nucleic acid was either cDNA or gDNA, and it came from T cells, B-cell-depleted T cells, or PBMCs.

Seattle-derived patients entered the study during active infection and were followed longitudinally. Original analysis: For nucleated cells, counts were estimated from reference gene primer amplification. Here immunoSEQ multiplex PCR was the method, and the copy in TCRdb shows in-frame clones only, minus some. V and J calls and clone size are those listed in that table; D and trimming were worked out from the DNA. This table has a few hundred thousand clones, about 91% appearing once. Germline V gives CDR1 SGHRS, CDR2 YFSETQ. The ends were cut back, 4 bases at V and 1 base at J, with 11 bases in the middle. This CDR3 has 14 residues.

Sequences were obtained from peripheral blood. The J gene is TRBJ1-1, the V gene TRBV5-1; a weak D match, TRBD1 (6 bases). The sequence was obtained from a person under 30 with COVID-19, enrolled during active disease. CDR3 sequence reads: CASSQDRPNTEAFF. The CDR3 bases are TGCGCCAGCAGCCAGGACAGACCGAACACTGAAGCTTTCTTT.